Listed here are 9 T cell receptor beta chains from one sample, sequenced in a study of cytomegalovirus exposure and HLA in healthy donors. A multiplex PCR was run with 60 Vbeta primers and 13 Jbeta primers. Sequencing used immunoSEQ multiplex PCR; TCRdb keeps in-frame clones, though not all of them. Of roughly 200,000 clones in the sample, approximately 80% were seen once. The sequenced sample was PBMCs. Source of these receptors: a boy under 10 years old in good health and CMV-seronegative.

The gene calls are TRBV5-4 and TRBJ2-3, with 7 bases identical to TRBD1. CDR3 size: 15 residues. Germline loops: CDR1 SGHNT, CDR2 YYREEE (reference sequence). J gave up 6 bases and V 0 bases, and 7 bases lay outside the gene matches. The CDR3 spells CASSLAARGSDTQYF. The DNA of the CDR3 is TGTGCCAGCAGCTTGGCGGCCAGGGGGAGCGATACGCAGTATTTT.

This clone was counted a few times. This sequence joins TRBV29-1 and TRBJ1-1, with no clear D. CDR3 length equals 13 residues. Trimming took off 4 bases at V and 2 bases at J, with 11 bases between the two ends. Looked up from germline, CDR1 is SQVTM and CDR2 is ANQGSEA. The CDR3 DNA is TGCAGCGTTGGAGCGGGATCCAACACTGAAGCTTTCTTT. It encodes CSVGAGSNTEAFF.

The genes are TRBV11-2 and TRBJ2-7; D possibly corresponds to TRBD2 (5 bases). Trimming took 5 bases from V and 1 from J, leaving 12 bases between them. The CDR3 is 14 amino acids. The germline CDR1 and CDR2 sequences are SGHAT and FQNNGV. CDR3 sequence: CASSPRTGSYEQYF. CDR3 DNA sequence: TGTGCCAGCAGCCCCCGGACGGGGTCCTACGAGCAGTACTTC.

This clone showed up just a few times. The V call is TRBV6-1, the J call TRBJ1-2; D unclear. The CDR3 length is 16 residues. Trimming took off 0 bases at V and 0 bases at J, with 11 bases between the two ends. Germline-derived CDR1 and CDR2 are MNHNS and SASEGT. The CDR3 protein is CASSEALRESNYGYTF. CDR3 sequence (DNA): TGTGCCAGCAGTGAAGCGCTCCGGGAATCTAACTATGGCTACACCTTC.

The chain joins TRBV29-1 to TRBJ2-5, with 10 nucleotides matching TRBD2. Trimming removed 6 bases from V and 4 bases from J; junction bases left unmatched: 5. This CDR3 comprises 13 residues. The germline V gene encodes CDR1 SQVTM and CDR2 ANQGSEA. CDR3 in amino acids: CSVRGLAVETQYF. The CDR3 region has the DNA TGCAGCGTCAGAGGACTAGCGGTAGAGACCCAGTACTTC.

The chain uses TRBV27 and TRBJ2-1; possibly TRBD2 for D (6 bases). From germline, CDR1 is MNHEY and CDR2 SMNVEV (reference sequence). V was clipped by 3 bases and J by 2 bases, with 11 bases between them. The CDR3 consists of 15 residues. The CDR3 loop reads CASSLVDYPYNEQFF. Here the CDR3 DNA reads TGTGCCAGCAGTTTGGTGGACTATCCCTACAATGAGCAGTTCTTC.

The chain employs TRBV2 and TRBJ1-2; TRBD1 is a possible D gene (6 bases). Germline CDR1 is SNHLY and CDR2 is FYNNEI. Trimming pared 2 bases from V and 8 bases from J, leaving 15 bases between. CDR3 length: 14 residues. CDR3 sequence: CASSESGEIRGYTF. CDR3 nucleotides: TGTGCCAGCAGTGAATCAGGGGAGATTCGCGGCTACACCTTC.

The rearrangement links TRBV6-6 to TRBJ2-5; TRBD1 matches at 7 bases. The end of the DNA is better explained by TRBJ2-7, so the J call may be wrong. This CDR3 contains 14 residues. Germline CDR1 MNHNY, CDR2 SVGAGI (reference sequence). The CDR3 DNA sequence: TGTGCCAGCAGGGGGACAGACTCAGACTACGAGCAGTACTTC. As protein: CASRGTDSDYEQYF.

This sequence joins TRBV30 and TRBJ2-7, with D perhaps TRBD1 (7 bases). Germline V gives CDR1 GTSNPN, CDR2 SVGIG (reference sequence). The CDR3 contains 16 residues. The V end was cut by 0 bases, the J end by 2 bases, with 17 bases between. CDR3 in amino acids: CAWSVPRGASTYEQYF. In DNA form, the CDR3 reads TGTGCCTGGAGTGTTCCCAGGGGGGCGTCAACCTACGAGCAGTACTTC.